Below, 28 T cell receptor beta chains from the same sample are listed, as sequenced in a study of vaccination and CD4 T cells after COVID-19. Treatment of the sample: roughly 11-day PBMC culture with coronavirus spike peptide pools or control peptides (ViraFEST assay). The unexposed donor gave CD4+ T cells before the COVID-19 pandemic (2011-2018). No antigen has been identified for these receptors. The Oncomine TCR Beta short-read assay generated sequence data from the DNA of cultured CD4+ T cells. TCRdb re-derived calls from the PCR reads in MiXCR, one entry per CDR3 protein. The repertoire holds approximately 1,500 distinct CDR3 sequences, with around 50% as singletons. Sequenced sample: CD4+ T cells from blood, cultured in vitro. All receptors come from a human donor in good health.

The rearrangement uses TRBV6-1 and TRBJ1-5; D is unclear. Germline loops: CDR1 MNHNS, CDR2 SASEGT. The length of the CDR3 is 10 residues. The CDR3 region is CEDHNQPQHF. The CDR3 nucleotides are TGTGAGGATCACAATCAGCCCCAGCATTTT.

This clonotype was found a few times. V is TRBV20-1 and J is TRBJ1-6; D call uncertain. The CDR3 is made up of 15 amino acids. Deletions cut 7 bases from V and 0 bases from J, with 13 bases between. Germline V CDR1 and CDR2: DFQATT, SNEGSKA (reference sequence). CDR3 nucleotides: TGCAGTGTAACCCGAGGGAGCTCCTATAATTCACCCCTCCACTTT. It encodes CSVTRGSSYNSPLHF.

The chain joins TRBV30 to TRBJ1-5, with TRBD1 as a possible D gene (6 bases). V lost 5 bases, J lost 0 bases, and 14 bases lay in between. CDR1 and CDR2 from the germline V gene are GTSNPN and SVGIG (reference sequence). This CDR3 spans 15 amino acids. The CDR3 nucleotides are TGTGCCTGGGGGGGGGACACCTATAGCAATCAGCCCCAGCATTTT. This encodes CAWGGDTYSNQPQHF.

The chain combines TRBV6-5 with TRBJ1-1; TRBD1 aligns across 9 bases. CDR3 length equals 15 residues. Germline CDR1 is MNHEY and CDR2 is SVGAGI. Losses at the gene ends were 4 bases for V and 0 bases for J; bases not matched to a gene: 3. The CDR3 nucleotides read TGTGCCAGCAGTTCAGGGACAGGGATGAACACTGAAGCTTTCTTT. It yields the protein CASSSGTGMNTEAFF.

The chain recombines TRBV19 with TRBJ2-7, with 8 positions matching TRBD2. The V gene end was trimmed by 7 bases and the J gene end by 2 bases; junction bases not matched to a gene: 4. The CDR3 has 13 amino acids. The germline V gene has CDR1 LNHDA and CDR2 SQIVND (reference sequence). For the CDR3, the DNA is TGTGCCAGTACCCGGGAGGGCACCTACGAGCAGTACTTC. Residues: CASTREGTYEQYF. Combining the CDR3 with reference TRBV19 and TRBJ2-7 gives the whole variable domain DGGITQSPKYLFRKEGQNVTLSCEQNLNHDAMYWYRQDPGQGLRLIYYSQIVNDFQKGDIAEGYSVSREKKESFPLTVTSAQKNPTAFYLCASTREGTYEQYFGPGTRLTVT.

The genes are TRBV10-2 and TRBJ2-3; TRBD1 aligns across 8 bases. Germline values: CDR1 WSHSY, CDR2 SAAADI. Germline trimming cut 5 bases from V and 2 bases from J; bases unmatched to any gene: 3. CDR3 length: 14 amino acids. In DNA, the CDR3 is TGCGCCAGCAGTCGACAGGGGACCACAGATACGCAGTATTTT. The encoded protein is CASSRQGTTDTQYF.

The chain recombines TRBV19 with TRBJ1-2; TRBD1 aligns across 7 bases. There are 14 residues in the CDR3. V gave up 5 bases and J gave up 4 bases; unmatched junction bases: 7. Germline V CDR1 and CDR2: LNHDA, SQIVND (reference sequence). CDR3 nucleotide sequence: TGTGCCAGTAGTCCGGGGACAGCCACCTATGGCTACACCTTC. It encodes CASSPGTATYGYTF.

This clonotype turned up a few times. This chain joins TRBV6-1 and TRBJ2-2; D may be TRBD2 (6 bases). This CDR3 has 16 amino acids. The ends were cut back, 6 bases at V and 4 bases at J, with 18 bases in the middle. Per germline, CDR1 MNHNS and CDR2 SASEGT. CDR3 sequence: CASRESGVGGTGELFF. CDR3 in DNA: TGTGCCAGCAGGGAGTCGGGGGTTGGGGGCACCGGGGAGCTGTTTTTT.

The chain's CDR3 is CSARDSTSGSGGSYEQYF. In DNA, the CDR3 is TGCAGTGCTAGAGATTCGACTAGCGGGAGTGGAGGTAGTTACGAGCAGTACTTC. The chain has TRBV20-1 and TRBJ2-7; 12 nucleotides line up with TRBD2. CDR3 length: 18 residues. J was trimmed by 4 bases and V by 0 bases; bases with no gene match: 13. The V gene's germline CDR1 is DFQATT and CDR2 SNEGSKA (reference sequence).

J is TRBJ1-2 and V is TRBV18, with 8 bases that match TRBD1. The CDR3 length is 17 residues. The trim removed 0 bases at V and 6 bases at J, leaving 12 bases unmatched. Germline V lookup: CDR1 KGHSH, CDR2 LQKENI. The DNA for the CDR3 is TGTGCCAGCTCACCACCCCAGGACAGGGCTCGATTTCATGGCTACACCTTC. Translation gives CASSPPQDRARFHGYTF.

The chain combines TRBV19 with TRBJ1-5; D not certain. The germline CDR1 and CDR2 sequences are LNHDA and SQIVND (reference sequence). V was pared by 1 base and J by 0 bases, with 10 bases between. The length of the CDR3 is 16 residues. The CDR3 protein is CASSIGRTLSNQPQHF. The DNA of the CDR3 is TGTGCCAGTAGTATAGGCCGGACCCTTAGCAATCAGCCCCAGCATTTT.

The chain combines TRBV5-1 with TRBJ1-5; D ambiguous. The CDR3 is 15 amino acids. The V gene lost 4 bases and the J gene lost 3 bases, with 14 bases spanning the gap. Germline CDR1 reads SGHRS; CDR2 reads YFSETQ. CDR3 sequence (DNA): TGCGCCAGCAGCCCGGACGGGCAGGCCAATCAGCCCCAGCATTTT. The encoded protein is CASSPDGQANQPQHF.

V and J are TRBV20-1 and TRBJ1-5, with D possibly TRBD1 on 6 matching bases. V lost 6 bases and J 7 bases, leaving 22 bases between the germline ends. This CDR3 spans 15 amino acids. CDR1 DFQATT and CDR2 SNEGSKA come from the germline V gene (reference sequence). The CDR3 reads CSAEQGMLGSQPQHF. CDR3 nucleotides: TGCAGTGCGGAACAGGGTATGTTGGGGAGCCAGCCCCAGCATTTT.

The chain joins TRBV6-2 or TRBV6-3 to TRBJ2-3; 10 nucleotides agree with TRBD2. The CDR3 has 16 residues. The germline V gene has CDR1 MNHEY and CDR2 SVGEGT. V gave up 10 bases and J gave up 4 bases; unmatched junction bases: 14. CDR3 sequence: CATRDLSGGAPDTQYF. CDR3 nucleotide sequence: TGTGCCACACGGGACTTAAGCGGGGGGGCTCCAGATACGCAGTATTTT.

The chain is built from TRBV12-3 or TRBV12-4 and TRBJ2-7, with 14 bases fitting TRBD2. The CDR3 is made up of 14 amino acids. V lost 6 bases, J lost 3 bases, and 1 base stayed unmatched. The CDR3 here is CASRGTSGGYEQYF. DNA of the CDR3: TGTGCCAGCAGGGGGACTAGCGGGGGCTACGAGCAGTACTTC.

This chain links TRBV28 with TRBJ1-2; no reliable D call. The CDR3 spans 14 residues. Germline CDR1 reads MDHEN; CDR2 reads SYDVKM. Trimming removed 7 bases from V and 8 bases from J, with 20 bases in between. CDR3 sequence: CASTLVSGVGGYTF. The CDR3, as DNA: TGTGCCAGCACCCTAGTGAGCGGCGTGGGAGGCTACACCTTC.

There are a few counts of this clonotype. The rearrangement joins TRBV28 to TRBJ1-5; 9 positions agree with TRBD1. CDR1 and CDR2 (germline): MDHEN, SYDVKM. This CDR3 is built from 20 residues. V shed 0 bases and J 0 bases; nucleotides not matched to a gene: 12. The CDR3 DNA follows: TGTGCCAGCAGTTTATGGGATCGGGACAGGGAGTGGTATAGCAATCAGCCCCAGCATTTT. Amino acids: CASSLWDRDREWYSNQPQHF.

V gene TRBV12-3 or TRBV12-4 combines with J gene TRBJ1-6; 10 bases are a match to TRBD1. CDR3 length equals 15 residues. V shed 6 bases and J 11 bases; nucleotides not matched to a gene: 10. This chain's CDR3 is CASSSGDRGFPPLHF. The CDR3 DNA follows: TGTGCCAGCAGCTCTGGGGACAGGGGATTTCCACCCCTCCACTTT.

This clonotype was counted a few times. The J gene is TRBJ1-6, the V gene TRBV11-2; no reliable D call. This CDR3 has 15 residues. Germline CDR1 and CDR2: SGHAT and FQNNGV. The V end lost 6 bases, the J end lost 6 bases, and 15 bases lay between the germline ends. The CDR3 spells CASRLTPRSNSPLHF. CDR3 nucleotide sequence: TGTGCCAGCAGATTGACACCCCGAAGTAATTCACCCCTCCACTTT.

DNA of the CDR3: TGTGCCAGCAGCTTTTGGTTAGCGTCCAACTCCTACAATGAGCAGTTCTTC. Translated: CASSFWLASNSYNEQFF. The gene calls are TRBV7-2 and TRBJ2-1, with a weak D call TRBD2 (5 bases). V lost 3 bases and J lost 0, with 15 bases in between. This CDR3 has 17 residues. Germline V gene data show CDR1 as SGHTA and CDR2 as FQGNSA.

The chain carries TRBV4-3 and TRBJ2-5; D is uncertain. Germline CDR1 LGHNA, CDR2 YSLEER. V was pared by 0 bases and J by 5 bases, with 7 bases between. This CDR3 is 13 amino acids long. The CDR3 reads CASSQEGWETQYF. In nucleotides, the CDR3 is TGCGCCAGCAGCCAAGAGGGGTGGGAGACCCAGTACTTC.

The chain's CDR3 is CASSDPPRDPARRAFF. The CDR3 DNA reads as TGTGCCAGCAGTGACCCCCCCCGGGACCCCGCCAGGCGAGCTTTCTTT. The V and J genes are TRBV27 and TRBJ1-1; possibly TRBD1 for D (5 bases). V lost 5 bases and J 10 bases, leaving 26 bases between the germline ends. CDR3 length: 16 amino acids. Germline assignment: CDR1 MNHEY and CDR2 SMNVEV (reference sequence).

This clonotype occurred a few times. The V gene is TRBV2, the J gene TRBJ1-1; D gene ambiguous. Trimming stripped 5 bases from V and 0 bases from J, with 7 bases between. CDR3 length: 13 residues. Per the germline V gene, CDR1 is SNHLY and CDR2 is FYNNEI. The CDR3: CASSSVLNTEAFF. CDR3 DNA sequence: TGTGCCAGCAGTTCCGTGCTGAACACTGAAGCTTTCTTT.

This clonotype was seen a handful of times. V is TRBV6-1 and J is TRBJ1-2; D possibly corresponds to TRBD1 (6 bases). The CDR3 extends over 13 amino acids. V dropped 5 bases and J dropped 4 bases, with 11 bases sitting between them. The germline CDR1 and CDR2 sequences are MNHNS and SASEGT. CDR3 DNA sequence: TGTGCCAGCAGTAGGGACAAAATCTATGGCTACACCTTC. As protein: CASSRDKIYGYTF.

DNA for the CDR3: TGCAGTGCTATCCCGGGGGGCTTTGGCTATGGCTACACCTTC. This encodes CSAIPGGFGYGYTF. The chain couples TRBV20-1 to TRBJ1-2, with D possibly being TRBD1 (6 bases). With 4 bases removed from V and 4 bases from J, the gap between germline ends came to 16 bases. CDR3 length: 14 amino acids. Germline V gene sequence: CDR1 DFQATT, CDR2 SNEGSKA (reference sequence).

V usage is TRBV24-1 and J usage is TRBJ2-1, with 10 bases lining up with TRBD1. Trimming at V came to 2 bases and at J to 4 bases, leaving 10 bases not matched to a gene. CDR1 KGHDR and CDR2 SFDVKD come from the germline V gene. The CDR3 consists of 18 residues. The CDR3 spells CATSDSAGTGAGYNEQFF. The DNA of the CDR3 is TGTGCCACCAGTGATTCTGCTGGGACAGGGGCTGGGTACAATGAGCAGTTCTTC.

This chain uses TRBV6-5 with TRBJ1-2; no clear D. The V end lost 0 bases, the J end lost 1 base, and 9 bases lay between the germline ends. CDR3 length: 15 amino acids. CDR1 and CDR2 from the germline V gene are MNHEY and SVGAGI. The CDR3 protein is CASSYSVAGNYGYTF. The CDR3 DNA reads TGTGCCAGCAGTTACTCGGTGGCGGGTAACTATGGCTACACCTTC.

This chain joins TRBV4-1 and TRBJ1-1; 7 bases line up with TRBD1. J gave up 4 bases and V 0 bases, and 11 bases lay outside the gene matches. Germline values: CDR1 MGHRA, CDR2 YSYEKL. CDR3 length: 17 residues. The CDR3 loop reads CASSQDDGRGAGTEAFF. The CDR3 DNA reads as TGCGCCAGCAGCCAAGATGACGGCAGGGGGGCAGGCACTGAAGCTTTCTTT.